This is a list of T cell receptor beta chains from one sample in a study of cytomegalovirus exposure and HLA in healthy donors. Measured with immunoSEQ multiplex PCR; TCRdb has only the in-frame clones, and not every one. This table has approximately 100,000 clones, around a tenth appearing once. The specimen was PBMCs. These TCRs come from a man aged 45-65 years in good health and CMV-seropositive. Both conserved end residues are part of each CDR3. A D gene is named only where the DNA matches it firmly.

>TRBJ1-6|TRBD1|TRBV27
CASSRQEGQGNSPLHF
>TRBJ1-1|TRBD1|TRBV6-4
CASSDKGAGGTEAFF
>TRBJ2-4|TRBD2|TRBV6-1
CASSEPGLAGAKNIQYF
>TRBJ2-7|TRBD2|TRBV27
CASSLHPSGTSYEQYF
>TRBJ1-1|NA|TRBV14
CASSLKNTEAFF
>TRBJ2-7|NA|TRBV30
CAWSSVYEQYF
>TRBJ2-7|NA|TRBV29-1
CSVETPGLAYEQYF
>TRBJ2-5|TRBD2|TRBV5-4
CASSLQLGTSGETQYF
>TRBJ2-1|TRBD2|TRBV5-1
CASSTGRIYNEQFF
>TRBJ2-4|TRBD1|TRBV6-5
CASSYSAGGKNIQYF
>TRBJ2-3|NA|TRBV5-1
CASSLDIDTQYF
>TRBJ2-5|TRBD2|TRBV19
CASSGGDQETQYF
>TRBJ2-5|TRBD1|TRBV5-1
CASSLRDRGETQYF
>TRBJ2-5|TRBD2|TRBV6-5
CASKPGLGRQETQYF
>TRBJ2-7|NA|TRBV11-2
CASSLLAAYEQYF
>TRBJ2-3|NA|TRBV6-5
CASSPPGTDTQYF
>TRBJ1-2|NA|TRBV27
CASSRKGGSYGYTF
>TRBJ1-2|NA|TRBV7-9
CASSLEQGLGIGGYTF
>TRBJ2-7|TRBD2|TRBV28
CASSLYGTSGFGEQYF
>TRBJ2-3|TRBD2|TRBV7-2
CASSYIAGSSTDTQYF
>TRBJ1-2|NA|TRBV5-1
CASSSHPTNYGYTF
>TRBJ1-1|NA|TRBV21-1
CASSKSLGQVTEAFF
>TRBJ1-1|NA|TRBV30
CAWRRTVNTEAFF
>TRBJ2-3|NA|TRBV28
CASRSIGAAASTDTQYF
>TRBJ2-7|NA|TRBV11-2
CASSQEGYSSYEQYF
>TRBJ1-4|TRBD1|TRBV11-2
CASSPGQAPSWFF
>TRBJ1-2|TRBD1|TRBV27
CASSPRDRGTYGYTF
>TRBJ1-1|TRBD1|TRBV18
CASSRTGRDTEAFF
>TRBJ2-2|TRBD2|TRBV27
CASGQGTSGTGELFF
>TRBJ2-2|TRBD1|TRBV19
CASSSDRDTGELFF
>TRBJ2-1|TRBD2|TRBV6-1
CASSTSGGKNEQFF
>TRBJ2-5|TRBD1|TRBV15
CATSREWAGTGMQETQYF
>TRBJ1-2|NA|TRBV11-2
CASSSPRRGLRGYTF